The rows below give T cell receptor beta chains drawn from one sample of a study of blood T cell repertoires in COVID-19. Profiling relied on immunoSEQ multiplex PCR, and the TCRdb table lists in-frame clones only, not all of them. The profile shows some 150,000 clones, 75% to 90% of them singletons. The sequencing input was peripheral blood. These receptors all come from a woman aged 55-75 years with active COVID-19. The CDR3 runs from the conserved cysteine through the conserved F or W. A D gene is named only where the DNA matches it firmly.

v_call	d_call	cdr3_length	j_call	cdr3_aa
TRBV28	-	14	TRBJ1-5	CASSLGGTNQPQHF
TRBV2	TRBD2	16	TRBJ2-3	CASNRLAGSNTDTQYF
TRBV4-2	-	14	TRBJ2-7	CASNEAEGLYEQYF
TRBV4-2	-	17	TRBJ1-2	CASSHFTRRIANYGYTF
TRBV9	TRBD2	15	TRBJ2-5	CASSKTSGIQETQYF
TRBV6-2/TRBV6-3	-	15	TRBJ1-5	CASSLEPGGNQPQHF
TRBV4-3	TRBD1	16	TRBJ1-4	CASSQDRTGGNEKLFF
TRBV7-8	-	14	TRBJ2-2	CASSFSRGAGELFF
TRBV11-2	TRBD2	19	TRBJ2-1	CASSLRGLAGGVGYNEQFF
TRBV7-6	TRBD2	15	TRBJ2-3	CASSRGLGTSDTQYF